The rows below give T cell receptor beta chains drawn from one sample of a study of cytomegalovirus exposure and HLA in healthy donors. Assay used: immunoSEQ multiplex PCR; TCRdb lists only in-frame clones, some missing. The table includes roughly 180,000 clones, nearly 80% detected once. Sequencing input: PBMCs. All receptors derive from a man aged 45-65 years in good health and CMV-seropositive. Each CDR3 is given with its conserved first and last residue. The order of the fields is D gene, V gene, clone size, CDR3 length, J gene, CDR3 protein, CDR3 DNA. D genes are given only for firm matches. Clone size is stated in some rows and not others, as once, few, many or a class when expanded.

D gene: TRBD1; V gene: TRBV7-9; clone size: .; CDR3 length: 13; J gene: TRBJ1-2; CDR3 protein: CASSSRQGVGYTF; CDR3 DNA: TGTGCCAGCAGCTCGCGACAGGGGGTTGGCTACACCTTC
D gene: TRBD2; V gene: TRBV6-4; clone size: .; CDR3 length: 15; J gene: TRBJ2-1; CDR3 protein: CASSDSWAGDNEQFF; CDR3 DNA: TGTGCCAGCAGTGACTCGTGGGCGGGGGACAATGAGCAGTTCTTC
D gene: .; V gene: TRBV2; clone size: .; CDR3 length: 13; J gene: TRBJ2-5; CDR3 protein: CASSLLAMETQYF; CDR3 DNA: TGTGCCAGCAGTTTACTAGCTATGGAGACCCAGTACTTC
D gene: TRBD1; V gene: TRBV2; clone size: once; CDR3 length: 12; J gene: TRBJ1-2; CDR3 protein: CASSWDRDGYTF; CDR3 DNA: TGTGCCAGCAGTTGGGACAGGGATGGCTACACCTTC
D gene: .; V gene: TRBV5-8; clone size: .; CDR3 length: 14; J gene: TRBJ1-2; CDR3 protein: CASSSGDRYYGYTF; CDR3 DNA: TGTGCCAGCAGTTCAGGGGACCGCTACTATGGCTACACCTTC
D gene: .; V gene: TRBV5-1; clone size: .; CDR3 length: 15; J gene: TRBJ1-1; CDR3 protein: CASRPTESGNTEAFF; CDR3 DNA: TGCGCCAGCAGACCAACCGAGTCGGGGAACACTGAAGCTTTCTTT
D gene: .; V gene: TRBV11-3; clone size: .; CDR3 length: 14; J gene: TRBJ2-2; CDR3 protein: CASSLEGSSWELFF; CDR3 DNA: TGTGCCAGCAGCTTAGAGGGTTCTAGTTGGGAGCTGTTTTTT
D gene: .; V gene: TRBV28; clone size: .; CDR3 length: 17; J gene: TRBJ2-5; CDR3 protein: CASSSTEGTTGQETQYF; CDR3 DNA: TGTGCCAGCAGTTCCACCGAGGGAACAACGGGCCAAGAGACCCAGTACTTC
D gene: .; V gene: TRBV6-6; clone size: .; CDR3 length: 12; J gene: TRBJ1-6; CDR3 protein: CASSFQGTPLHF; CDR3 DNA: TGTGCCAGCAGTTTTCAGGGGACACCCCTCCACTTT
D gene: TRBD2; V gene: TRBV27; clone size: .; CDR3 length: 16; J gene: TRBJ2-5; CDR3 protein: CASSSRTAGVRETQYF; CDR3 DNA: TGTGCCAGCAGTTCCCGGACAGCGGGAGTGAGAGAGACCCAGTACTTC
D gene: TRBD1; V gene: TRBV27; clone size: once; CDR3 length: 16; J gene: TRBJ2-1; CDR3 protein: CASSLIRQGAWNEQFF; CDR3 DNA: TGTGCCAGCAGTTTAATACGACAGGGGGCATGGAATGAGCAGTTCTTC
D gene: .; V gene: TRBV5-5; clone size: .; CDR3 length: 14; J gene: TRBJ1-2; CDR3 protein: CASSRGLLENGYTF; CDR3 DNA: TGTGCCAGCAGCAGGGGACTGTTGGAAAATGGCTACACCTTC
D gene: .; V gene: TRBV7-2; clone size: .; CDR3 length: 14; J gene: TRBJ2-7; CDR3 protein: CASSKTPGAYEQYF; CDR3 DNA: TGTGCCAGCAGCAAAACCCCCGGGGCCTACGAGCAGTACTTC